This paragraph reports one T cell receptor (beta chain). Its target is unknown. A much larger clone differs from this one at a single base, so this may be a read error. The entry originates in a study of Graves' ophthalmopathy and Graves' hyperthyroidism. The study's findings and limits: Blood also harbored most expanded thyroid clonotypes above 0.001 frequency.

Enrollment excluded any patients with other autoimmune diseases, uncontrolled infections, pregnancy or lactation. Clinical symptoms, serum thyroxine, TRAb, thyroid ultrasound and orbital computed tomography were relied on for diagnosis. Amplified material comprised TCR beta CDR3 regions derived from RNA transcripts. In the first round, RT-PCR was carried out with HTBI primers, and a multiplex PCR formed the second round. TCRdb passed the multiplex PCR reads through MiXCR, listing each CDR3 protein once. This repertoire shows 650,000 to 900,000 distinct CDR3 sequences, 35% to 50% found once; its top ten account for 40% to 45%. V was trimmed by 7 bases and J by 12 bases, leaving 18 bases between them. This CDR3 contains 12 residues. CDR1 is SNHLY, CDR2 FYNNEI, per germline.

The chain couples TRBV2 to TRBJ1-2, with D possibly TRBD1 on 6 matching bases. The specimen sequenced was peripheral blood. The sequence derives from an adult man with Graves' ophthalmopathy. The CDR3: CASIRDMGGHTF. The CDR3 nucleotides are TGTGCCAGCATTCGAGATATGGGGGGCCACACCTTC.